A selection of T cell receptor beta chains follows, all from one sample in a study of T cell clusters in autoimmune cytopenias. TCRdb processed the multiplex PCR reads again and assigns one entry to each CDR3 protein, with no DNA. The table lists around 4,300 distinct CDR3 sequences. The same sample was also studied in work on T cell repertoires in aging, cancer and after chemotherapy.

Sequencing was done on a sample of peripheral blood. The receptors shown here come from a human donor in good health. Each CDR3 is given with its conserved first and last residue. The size of a clone is reported for some rows only, either as once, few or many, or as a class for expanded clones.

TRBJ2-2 | medium-sized | TRBV6-4 | CASGHRETGELFF
TRBJ1-2 | medium-sized | TRBV5-4 | CASNVGGSYGYTF
TRBJ1-2 | medium-sized | TRBV6-6 | CASLENNYGYTF
TRBJ2-1 | medium-sized | TRBV29-1 | CSVASGSSYNEQFF
TRBJ1-1 | medium-sized | TRBV27 | CASTHTGLGNTEAFF
TRBJ2-7 | NA | TRBV5-1 | CASSLETILSSYEQYF
TRBJ2-7 | medium-sized | TRBV19 | CASSLGGAGAIYEQYF
TRBJ2-2 | NA | TRBV7-2 | CASSPIRSGELFF
TRBJ2-4 | medium-sized | TRBV10-3 | CAISGDGNIQYF
TRBJ2-7 | medium-sized | TRBV29-1 | CSAGQGASEQYF
TRBJ1-2 | medium-sized | TRBV29-1 | CSVEDLGGSYTF
TRBJ2-3 | NA | TRBV28 | CASSEWGVGTDTQYF
TRBJ2-7 | medium-sized | TRBV27 | CASSFKGYEQYF
TRBJ2-3 | medium-sized | TRBV14 | CASSHSGSDTQYF
TRBJ2-7 | medium-sized | TRBV29-1 | CSGFYGNEQYF
TRBJ1-2 | medium-sized | TRBV6-5 | CASSGQGAAYGYTF
TRBJ1-1 | NA | TRBV10-3 | CAISELSATEAFF
TRBJ1-2 | medium-sized | TRBV19 | CASSTRGRFYGYTF
TRBJ2-3 | NA | TRBV12-3/TRBV12-4 | CASSLEPVDTQYF
TRBJ1-4 | medium-sized | TRBV19 | CASSPTVVSTNEKLFF
TRBJ2-3 | NA | TRBV5-1 | CASSYYGTTDTQYF
TRBJ1-1 | NA | TRBV20-1 | CSAEGNTEAFF
TRBJ1-3 | medium-sized | TRBV27 | CASSPDLPLAGNTIYF
TRBJ2-2 | medium-sized | TRBV18 | CASSPLLAENTGELFF
TRBJ2-1 | NA | TRBV4-3 | CASSQDSNGLNEQFF
TRBJ1-1 | medium-sized | TRBV5-6 | CASSLGENTEAFF
TRBJ2-3 | medium-sized | TRBV7-9 | CASSGSGFQGATDTQYF
TRBJ2-6 | medium-sized | TRBV27 | CASSLGTGSGANVLTF
TRBJ2-7 | medium-sized | TRBV6-2/TRBV6-3 | CASTYPGTSPYEQYF
TRBJ1-4 | medium-sized | TRBV5-5 | CASSLNTGTGREKLFF
TRBJ2-2 | medium-sized | TRBV12-3/TRBV12-4 | CASSFGLERSSTGELFF
TRBJ1-5 | medium-sized | TRBV19 | CASSIREGANRWGNQPQHF
TRBJ2-6 | medium-sized | TRBV7-9 | CASRSGFSGANVLTF